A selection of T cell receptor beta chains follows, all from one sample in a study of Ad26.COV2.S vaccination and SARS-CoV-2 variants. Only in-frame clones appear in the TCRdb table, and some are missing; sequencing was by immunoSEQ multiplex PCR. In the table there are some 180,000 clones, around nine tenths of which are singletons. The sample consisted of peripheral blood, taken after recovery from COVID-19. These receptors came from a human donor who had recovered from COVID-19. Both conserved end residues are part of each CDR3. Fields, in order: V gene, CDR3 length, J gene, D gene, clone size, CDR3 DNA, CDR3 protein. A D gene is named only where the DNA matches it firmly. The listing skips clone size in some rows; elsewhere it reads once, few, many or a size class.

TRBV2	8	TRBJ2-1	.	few	TGTGCCAGCGGCGCCCAGTTCTTC	CASGAQFF
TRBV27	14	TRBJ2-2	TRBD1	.	TGTGCCAGCAGTAAACAGGGGACCCCCGGGGAGCTGTTTTTT	CASSKQGTPGELFF
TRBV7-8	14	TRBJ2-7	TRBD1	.	TGTGCCAGCAGCCCACGGAGGACAGGGTACGAGCAGTACTTC	CASSPRRTGYEQYF
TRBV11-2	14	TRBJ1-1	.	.	TGTGCCAGCAGCTTAGCGGGAGTAGACACTGAAGCTTTCTTT	CASSLAGVDTEAFF
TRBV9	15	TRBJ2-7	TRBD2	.	TGTGCCAGCAGCGTAGGGGTGTTAGGCGGGAGGGAGCAGTACTTC	CASSVGVLGGREQYF
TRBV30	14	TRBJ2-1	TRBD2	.	TGTGCCTGGGGGCGACTAGCGGGATTCTCTGAGCAGTTCTTC	CAWGRLAGFSEQFF
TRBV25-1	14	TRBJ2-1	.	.	TGTGCCAGCAGTGGAAGCGGTCTTTACAATGAGCAGTTCTTC	CASSGSGLYNEQFF
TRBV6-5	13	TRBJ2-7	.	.	TGTGCCAGCAGCCCCATCGGCCCTTGGGAGCAGTACTTC	CASSPIGPWEQYF
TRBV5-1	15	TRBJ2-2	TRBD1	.	TGCGCCAGCAGAAAGGCAGGGGGCGCGGACGGGGAGCTGTTTTTT	CASRKAGGADGELFF
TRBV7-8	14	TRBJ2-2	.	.	TGTGCCAGCAGCTTAGCAGGGGGGGCCGGGGAGCTGTTTTTT	CASSLAGGAGELFF
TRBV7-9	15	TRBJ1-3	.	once	TGTGCCAGCACCAACGGGACCCGGGGAGGAAACACCATATATTTT	CASTNGTRGGNTIYF
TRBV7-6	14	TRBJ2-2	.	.	TGTGCCAGCGTAAAGGCCGTGAACACCGGGGAGCTGTTTTTT	CASVKAVNTGELFF
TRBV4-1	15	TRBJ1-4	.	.	TGCGCCAGCAGCCTACAGGGTAATATGGGTGAAAAACTGTTTTTT	CASSLQGNMGEKLFF
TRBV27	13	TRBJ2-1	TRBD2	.	TGTGCCAGCAGACTAGCGGGGGACAATGAGCAGTTCTTC	CASRLAGDNEQFF
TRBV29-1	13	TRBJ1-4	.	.	TGCAGCGTTGCCTCAGGGGTCGGTGAAAAACTGTTTTTT	CSVASGVGEKLFF
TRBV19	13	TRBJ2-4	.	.	TGTGCCAGTAGTATAGCAGGGTCTGGCATTCAGTACTTC	CASSIAGSGIQYF
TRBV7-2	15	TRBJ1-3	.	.	TGTGCCAGCAGCTTAGGTATAGTTGCTGGAAACACCATATATTTT	CASSLGIVAGNTIYF
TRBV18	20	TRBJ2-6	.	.	TGTGCCAGCTCACCCGGGACCCTTGTTCCCCCCACATCTGGGGCCAACGTCCTGACTTTC	CASSPGTLVPPTSGANVLTF
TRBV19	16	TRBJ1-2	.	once	TGTGCCAGTAGTATAGTGAATCAGGGACCTAACTATGGCTACACCTTC	CASSIVNQGPNYGYTF
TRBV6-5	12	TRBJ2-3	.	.	TGTGCCAGCGATCGGCGCACAGATACGCAGTATTTT	CASDRRTDTQYF
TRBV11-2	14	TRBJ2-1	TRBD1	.	TGTGCCAGCAGCTGGACAGGGCCTTACGATGAGCAGTTCTTC	CASSWTGPYDEQFF
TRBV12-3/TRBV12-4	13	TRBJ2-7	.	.	TGTGCCAGCAGTTCGCGGGACAGCCACCTGAATTACTTC	CASSSRDSHLNYF
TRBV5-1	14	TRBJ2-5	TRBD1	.	TGCGCCAGCAGCCAGGGACAGGGGAGGGAGACCCAGTACTTC	CASSQGQGRETQYF
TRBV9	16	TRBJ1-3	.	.	TGTGCCAGCAGCGTAGACTCAGGGTCCACTGGAAACACCATATATTTT	CASSVDSGSTGNTIYF
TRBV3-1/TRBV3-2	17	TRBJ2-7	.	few	TGTGCCAGCAGCCAAGCGAGAAGTAGCGGTTTTTCCTACGAGCAGTACTTC	CASSQARSSGFSYEQYF
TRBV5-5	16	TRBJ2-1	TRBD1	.	TGTGCCAGCAGCTGGGGGACCGGGACAGGGGTCAATGAGCAGTTCTTC	CASSWGTGTGVNEQFF
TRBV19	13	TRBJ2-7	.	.	TGTGCCAGTAGTATGGCCGGCCCCTACGAGCAGTACTTC	CASSMAGPYEQYF
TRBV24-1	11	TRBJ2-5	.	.	TGTGCCACCAGTGTCGGAGAGACCCAGTACTTC	CATSVGETQYF
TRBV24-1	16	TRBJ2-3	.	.	TGTGCCACCAGTGATTCACCCTGGAAGGGCACAGATACGCAGTATTTT	CATSDSPWKGTDTQYF
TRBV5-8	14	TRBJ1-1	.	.	TGTGCCAGCAGCCCGCGGGAGGGAGGCACTGAAGCTTTCTTT	CASSPREGGTEAFF
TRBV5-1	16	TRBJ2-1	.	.	TGCGCCAGCAGCCCCGCTAGCTCCCTGGGGTACAATGAGCAGTTCTTC	CASSPASSLGYNEQFF
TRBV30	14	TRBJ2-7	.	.	TGTGCCTGGAGTGTCCCCAGACTCTCCTACGAGCAGTACTTC	CAWSVPRLSYEQYF
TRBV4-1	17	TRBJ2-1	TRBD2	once	TGCGCCAGCAGCCAAGATAGGAGCGGGGGGCTTTGGAATGAGCAGTTCTTC	CASSQDRSGGLWNEQFF
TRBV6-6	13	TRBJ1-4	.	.	TGTGCCAGCAGCGTCGTTTCGGGGGAAAAACTGTTTTTT	CASSVVSGEKLFF
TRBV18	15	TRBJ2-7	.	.	TGTGCCAGCTCACCATCCGCCGAAGCCCGCCTCGAGCAGTACTTC	CASSPSAEARLEQYF
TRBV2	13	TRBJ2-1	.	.	TGTGCCAGCATGGGAAGAGATTACAATGAGCAGTTCTTC	CASMGRDYNEQFF
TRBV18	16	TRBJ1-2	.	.	TGTGCCAGCTCACCACTATCCCTCCTAGAGGGCTATGGCTACACCTTC	CASSPLSLLEGYGYTF
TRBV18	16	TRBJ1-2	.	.	TGTGCCAGCTCACCACCGTCGGGGGCCATCAACTATGGCTACACCTTC	CASSPPSGAINYGYTF
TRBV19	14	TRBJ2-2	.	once	TGTGCCAGTAACCCAGGGGTGAACACCGGGGAGCTGTTTTTT	CASNPGVNTGELFF
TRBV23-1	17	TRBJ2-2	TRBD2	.	TGCGCCAGCAGTCAATCTACCGCTAGCGGACCCACCGGGGAGCTGTTTTTT	CASSQSTASGPTGELFF
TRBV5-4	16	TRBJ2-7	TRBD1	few	TGTGCCAGCAGCTCCCTAGGACAGGGTGTGACCTACGAGCAGTACTTC	CASSSLGQGVTYEQYF
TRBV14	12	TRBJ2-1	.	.	TGTGCCAGCAGCCCGAACTACAATGAGCAGTTCTTC	CASSPNYNEQFF
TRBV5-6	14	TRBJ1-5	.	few	TGTGCCAGCAGATTGGGACCAGGGGATCAGCCCCAGCATTTT	CASRLGPGDQPQHF
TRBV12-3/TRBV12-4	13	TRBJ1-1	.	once	TGTGCCAGCAGCCCGGGGGCAGCAGGTGAAGCTTTCTTT	CASSPGAAGEAFF
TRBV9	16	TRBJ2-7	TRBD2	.	TGTGCCAGCAGCCAGGGAGGGCTAGCGGGAGTGGGGGAGCAGTACTTC	CASSQGGLAGVGEQYF
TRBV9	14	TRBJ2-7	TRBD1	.	TGTGCCAGCAGCGCCCGGACAGGGGTGGAGGAGCAGTACTTC	CASSARTGVEEQYF
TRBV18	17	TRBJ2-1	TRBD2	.	TGTGCCAGCTCACCTAACCCGGGACTAGCGAGTTACAATGAGCAGTTCTTC	CASSPNPGLASYNEQFF
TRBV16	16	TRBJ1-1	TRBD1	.	TGTGCCAGCAGCCAATTTGGAATCAGGGGGATCCCTGAAGCTTTCTTT	CASSQFGIRGIPEAFF
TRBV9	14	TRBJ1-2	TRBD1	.	TGTGCCAGCAGTAACAGGGGGAATTTTGAGGGCTACACCTTC	CASSNRGNFEGYTF
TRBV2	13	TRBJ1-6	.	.	TGTGCCAGCAGTGAAGCGCAGGATTCACCCCTCCACTTT	CASSEAQDSPLHF
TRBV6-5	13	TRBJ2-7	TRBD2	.	TGTGCCAGCAGTCCAAGGACTAGGTACGAGCAGTACTTC	CASSPRTRYEQYF
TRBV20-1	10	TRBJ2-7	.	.	TGCAGTGCCCCCCGTGGAGAGCAGTACTTC	CSAPRGEQYF
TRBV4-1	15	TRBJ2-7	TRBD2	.	TGCGCCAGCAGCCCCCACGGACTAGCGGCCTACGAGCAGTACTTC	CASSPHGLAAYEQYF
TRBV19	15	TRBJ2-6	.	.	TGTGCCAGTAGTACCACAGGGACTGGGGCCAACGTCCTGACTTTC	CASSTTGTGANVLTF
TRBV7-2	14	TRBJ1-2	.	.	TGTGCCAGCAGTCCAAAGGCGGGCAGTATTGGCTACACCTTC	CASSPKAGSIGYTF
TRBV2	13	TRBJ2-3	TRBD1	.	TGTGCCAGCAATCGACAGGGGACAGATACGCAGTATTTT	CASNRQGTDTQYF
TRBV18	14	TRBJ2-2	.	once	TGTGCCAGCTCAGAGGGGGGCGCCTCCGGGGAGCTGTTTTTT	CASSEGGASGELFF
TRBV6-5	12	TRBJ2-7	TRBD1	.	TGTGCCAGCAGAACAGGGGCGGGCGAGCAGTACTTC	CASRTGAGEQYF
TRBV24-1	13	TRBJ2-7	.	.	TGTGCCACCAGTGATACGGCAGTGTACGAGCAGTACTTC	CATSDTAVYEQYF